A selection of T cell receptor beta chains follows, all from one sample in a study of read filtering for tumor transcriptome and immune sequencing. TCRdb analysed the reads with MiXCR anew, one entry per CDR3 protein. Among tens of thousands of distinct CDR3 sequences listed, approximately 13% were seen once. Sequencing used a population of CD138-negative cells sorted from bone marrow. These receptors all stem from a donor over 35 with multiple myeloma. Both conserved end residues are part of each CDR3. D genes are given only for firm matches. For some rows the clone size is stated as once, few or many, or as a class when expanded; others skip it.

CDR3aa	CDR3nt	d_gene	len	abundance	v_gene	j_gene
CASSPLDGVNEQFF	TGTGCCAGCTCCCCGCTCGATGGGGTCAATGAGCAGTTCTTC	-	14	-	TRBV18	TRBJ2-1
CASSFRYKDTEAFF	TGTGCCAGCAGTTTTAGGTATAAGGACACTGAAGCTTTCTTT	-	14	-	TRBV27	TRBJ1-1
CASSQSRNEQFF	TGCGCCAGCAGTCAATCGAGAAATGAGCAGTTCTTC	-	12	many	TRBV23-1	TRBJ2-1
CAWSVVSGNEQFF	TGTGCCTGGAGTGTGGTTAGCGGCAATGAGCAGTTCTTC	-	13	many	TRBV30	TRBJ2-1
CASSLGLAGGTDTQYF	TGTGCCAGCAGCTTGGGACTAGCGGGAGGAACGGATACGCAGTATTTT	TRBD2	16	many	TRBV7-3	TRBJ2-3
CSARKTGGESSPLHF	TGCAGTGCTAGAAAGACAGGGGGCGAAAGTTCACCCCTCCACTTT	TRBD1	15	-	TRBV20-1	TRBJ1-6
CSVDYRQGTTNYGYTF	TGCAGCGTTGATTACCGACAGGGGACGACTAACTATGGCTACACCTTC	TRBD1	16	many	TRBV29-1	TRBJ1-2
CSARPGPQGSNQPQHF	TGCAGTGCTAGGCCCGGACCCCAGGGTAGCAATCAGCCCCAGCATTTT	-	16	many	TRBV20-1	TRBJ1-5
CASSLVGTANYGYTF	TGTGCCAGCAGCTTAGTAGGGACAGCTAATTATGGCTACACCTTC	TRBD1	15	many	TRBV7-8	TRBJ1-2
CSAGRETQYF	TGCAGTGCTGGAAGAGAGACCCAGTACTTC	-	10	many	TRBV20-1	TRBJ2-5
CSAPDIQETQYF	TGCAGCGCCCCAGATATCCAAGAGACCCAGTACTTC	-	12	-	TRBV29-1	TRBJ2-5
CASSLGVVGGDEQFF	TGTGCCAGCAGCTTAGGGGTGGTAGGAGGGGATGAGCAGTTCTTC	-	15	medium-sized	TRBV7-2	TRBJ2-1
CASNLAEKRQFF	TGTGCCAGCAACCTAGCGGAAAAGAGGCAGTTCTTC	TRBD2	12	-	TRBV7-2	TRBJ2-1
CASSSYRASGDNEQFF	TGTGCCAGCAGTTCATATCGGGCTAGCGGGGACAATGAGCAGTTCTTC	TRBD2	16	-	TRBV12-3/TRBV12-4	TRBJ2-1
CSARETGTSDTGELFF	TGCAGTGCTAGAGAAACCGGGACTAGCGACACCGGGGAGCTGTTTTTT	TRBD2	16	few	TRBV20-1	TRBJ2-2
CASSAPTGRDSPLHF	TGTGCCAGCAGCGCCCCTACAGGAAGAGATTCACCCCTCCACTTT	-	15	-	TRBV7-2	TRBJ1-6
CASSYYVLSSAGLEAFF	TGTGCCAGCAGTTACTATGTCCTCTCCTCGGCAGGTCTTGAAGCTTTCTTT	-	17	many	TRBV6-6	TRBJ1-1
CASSPPGQGAYEQYF	TGTGCCAGCAGTCCACCTGGACAGGGGGCCTACGAGCAGTACTTC	TRBD1	15	-	TRBV28	TRBJ2-7
CASSLPWSGRGQGTQYF	TGTGCCAGCAGCTTACCTTGGTCCGGGAGGGGCCAAGGGACCCAGTACTTC	TRBD2	17	many	TRBV7-8	TRBJ2-5
CAWSLGGAAATAFF	TGTGCCTGGAGTCTAGGAGGGGCGGCAGCGACGGCTTTCTTT	-	14	many	TRBV30	TRBJ1-1
CASSFQAGGLNTGELFF	TGTGCCAGCAGCTTCCAAGCGGGAGGATTGAACACCGGGGAGCTGTTTTTT	TRBD2	17	-	TRBV7-2	TRBJ2-2
CASSATGTGANVLTF	TGTGCCAGCAGCGCGACGGGCACTGGGGCCAACGTCCTGACTTTC	-	15	few	TRBV7-9	TRBJ2-6
CSARGSPLLSSYNEQFF	TGCAGTGCTAGAGGATCCCCCCTACTAAGCTCCTACAATGAGCAGTTCTTC	-	17	many	TRBV20-1	TRBJ2-1
CSVLAGGETQYF	TGCAGCGTACTAGCGGGAGGAGAGACCCAGTACTTC	TRBD2	12	many	TRBV29-1	TRBJ2-5
CATSLHWTGKNIQYF	TGTGCCACCAGCCTACATTGGACTGGGAAAAACATTCAGTACTTC	-	15	once	TRBV15	TRBJ2-4
CASSLRNTGELFF	TGTGCCAGCAGCTTGAGGAACACCGGGGAGCTGTTTTTT	-	13	-	TRBV7-3	TRBJ2-2
CASSSRTATGELFF	TGTGCCAGCAGCTCGCGGACAGCGACCGGGGAGCTGTTTTTT	-	14	-	TRBV7-2	TRBJ2-2
CASGRRDTDTQYF	TGTGCCAGCGGGAGGCGGGACACAGATACGCAGTATTTT	-	13	-	TRBV2	TRBJ2-3
CSVGMVAGDTDAQYF	TGCAGCGTTGGAATGGTAGCGGGTGATACAGATGCGCAGTATTTT	TRBD2	15	-	TRBV29-1	TRBJ2-3
CASSLLNSYNEQFF	TGTGCCAGCAGCTTGCTGAACTCCTACAATGAGCAGTTCTTC	-	14	-	TRBV11-2	TRBJ2-1
CASSVRGDNEQFF	TGTGCCAGCAGTGTACGGGGGGACAATGAGCAGTTCTTC	TRBD2	13	many	TRBV6-2/TRBV6-3	TRBJ2-1
CASSEGLRARETQYF	TGTGCCAGCAGTGAAGGACTTCGGGCCCGGGAGACCCAGTACTTC	-	15	many	TRBV6-1	TRBJ2-5
CASSMAGGPYEQYF	TGTGCCAGCAGTATGGCGGGAGGACCCTACGAGCAGTACTTC	TRBD2	14	many	TRBV6-5	TRBJ2-7
CASSQDLLGQGGYGYTF	TGCGCCAGCAGCCAAGATCTACTTGGGCAGGGGGGCTATGGCTACACCTTC	TRBD1	17	-	TRBV4-3	TRBJ1-2
CSVDVGSADPPAFF	TGCAGCGTTGACGTAGGGAGCGCCGATCCACCAGCTTTCTTT	-	14	few	TRBV29-1	TRBJ1-1
CASSEALGPQQPQHF	TGTGCCAGCAGTGAAGCCCTGGGTCCACAGCAGCCCCAGCATTTT	-	15	many	TRBV6-1	TRBJ1-5
CASSPGQGAIDGQYF	TGCGCCAGCAGCCCCGGACAGGGGGCGATTGATGGGCAGTACTTC	TRBD1	15	many	TRBV5-1	TRBJ2-7
CASSFWTSGKSEQFF	TGCGCCAGCAGCTTCTGGACTAGCGGGAAAAGTGAGCAGTTCTTC	TRBD2	15	many	TRBV5-1	TRBJ2-1
CASSESGQAENGYTF	TGTGCCAGCAGTGAGAGCGGACAGGCCGAAAATGGCTACACCTTC	TRBD1	15	-	TRBV25-1	TRBJ1-2
CASSPHGLVENIQYF	TGTGCCAGCAGCCCCCACGGACTAGTTGAAAACATTCAGTACTTC	TRBD2	15	many	TRBV9	TRBJ2-4
CASSTRDSSSGQYF	TGTGCCAGCAGCACCAGGGACTCGTCTAGCGGGCAGTACTTC	TRBD2	14	few	TRBV7-2	TRBJ2-7
CASSQGGYRSYNEQFF	TGCGCCAGCAGCCAAGGGGGCTATCGCTCCTACAATGAGCAGTTCTTC	-	16	-	TRBV4-3	TRBJ2-1
CSVESLAGVLGTGELFF	TGCAGCGTTGAGAGCCTAGCGGGAGTTTTGGGCACCGGGGAGCTGTTTTTT	TRBD2	17	many	TRBV29-1	TRBJ2-2
CASRTGNNQPQHF	TGTGCCAGCAGAACAGGAAACAATCAGCCCCAGCATTTT	-	13	many	TRBV28	TRBJ1-5
CASSLSVRNTEAFF	TGTGCCAGCAGTTTATCAGTCCGTAACACTGAAGCTTTCTTT	-	14	few	TRBV28	TRBJ1-1
CASSPVGRSARELFF	TGTGCCAGCAGCCCCGTGGGTAGGTCAGCCAGGGAGCTGTTTTTT	-	15	once	TRBV3-1	TRBJ2-2
CASSLESHNEQFF	TGTGCCAGCAGCTTAGAAAGCCACAATGAGCAGTTCTTC	-	13	many	TRBV11-3	TRBJ2-1
CASIAPTGTGNQPQHF	TGTGCCAGCATCGCCCCGACCGGGACAGGCAATCAGCCCCAGCATTTT	TRBD1	16	many	TRBV12-3/TRBV12-4	TRBJ1-5
CSARVSSGPAYEQYF	TGCAGTGCTAGAGTCTCTAGCGGGCCAGCCTACGAGCAGTACTTC	TRBD2	15	-	TRBV20-1	TRBJ2-7
CASSQGDRRTDTQYF	TGTGCCAGCAGCCAAGGGGACAGACGCACAGATACGCAGTATTTT	TRBD1	15	many	TRBV14	TRBJ2-3
CASSYPNPRSNQPQHF	TGTGCCAGCAGTTACCCCAACCCCCGAAGCAATCAGCCCCAGCATTTT	-	16	many	TRBV6-2/TRBV6-3	TRBJ1-5
CASRSGANTGELFF	TGTGCCAGCAGATCAGGGGCGAACACCGGGGAGCTGTTTTTT	-	14	few	TRBV4-2	TRBJ2-2
CASSPSEGSYNEQFF	TGTGCCAGCAGCCCGAGTGAAGGCTCCTACAATGAGCAGTTCTTC	-	15	many	TRBV4-2	TRBJ2-1